This TCR beta chain was profiled in a study of blood T cell repertoires in COVID-19. TCRdb's copy holds only in-frame clones and misses some; the assay was immunoSEQ multiplex PCR. The profile shows about 230,000 clones, 65% to 90% of them singletons. J lost 3 bases, V lost 9 bases, and 11 bases had no gene match. The CDR3 has 14 amino acids. Germline V gives CDR1 MNHNY, CDR2 SVGAGI (reference sequence). The rearrangement links TRBV6-6 to TRBJ2-7; 7 bases match TRBD1. This TCR was sampled from a middle-aged woman who had recovered from COVID-19. Specimen: peripheral blood. The chain's CDR3 is CASTNGDSNYEQYF. The CDR3 coding sequence is TGTGCCAGTACTAATGGGGACAGTAACTACGAGCAGTACTTC.